The 17 T cell receptor beta chains listed next were all sequenced from one sample in a study of PD-L1 blockade in urothelial cancer. Assay used: immunoSEQ multiplex PCR; TCRdb lists only in-frame clones, some missing. This sample has about 110,000 clones; over 75% occur once, and the top ten carry around 2.4%. The starting material was PBMCs, obtained around atezolizumab (anti-PD-L1) treatment. The receptors come from a man in his fifties or sixties with urothelial cancer.

The CDR3 DNA reads TGTGCCTGGACTAGCGGACAAGAGACCCAGTACTTC. It encodes CAWTSGQETQYF. J is TRBJ2-5 and V is TRBV30; 7 bases align to TRBD2. V lost 4 bases, J lost 2 bases, and 1 base stayed unmatched. Germline CDR1 is GTSNPN and CDR2 is SVGIG (reference sequence). The CDR3 has 12 amino acids.

The chain combines TRBV9 with TRBJ2-3; TRBD2 is a possible D gene (6 bases). Germline V gene data show CDR1 as SGDLS and CDR2 as YYNGEE. Trimming took off 4 bases at V and 4 bases at J, with 13 bases between the two ends. This CDR3 contains 14 residues. The CDR3 DNA reads as TGTGCCAGCAGCCTAAAGCGGGTGTCAGATACGCAGTATTTT. Translation: CASSLKRVSDTQYF.

V and J are TRBV5-4 and TRBJ2-1; the match to TRBD2 covers 9 bases. Trimming cost V 0 bases and J 3 bases; bases outside gene matches: 7. CDR3 length equals 17 residues. Germline loops: CDR1 SGHNT, CDR2 YYREEE (reference sequence). The CDR3 is CASSLESVLAGYNEQFF. In nucleotides, the CDR3 is TGTGCCAGCAGCTTGGAGAGCGTACTAGCGGGCTACAATGAGCAGTTCTTC.

The chain employs TRBV6-5 and TRBJ2-2; D not certain. Germline CDR1 MNHEY, CDR2 SVGAGI. CDR3 size: 12 residues. V was shortened by 6 bases and J by 3 bases, with 5 bases between the two germline ends. As DNA, the CDR3 is TGTGCCAGCAGAAGAGACACCGGGGAGCTGTTTTTT. Its translation: CASRRDTGELFF.

V and J are TRBV30 and TRBJ2-5, with a possible D match to TRBD1 (7 bases). Trimming shortened V by 5 bases and J by 1 base, and 17 bases separated the two germline ends. The CDR3 sequence is 15 residues long. The germline gives CDR1 GTSNPN, CDR2 SVGIG (reference sequence). As DNA, the CDR3 is TGTGCCTGGGGGGGGTGGGACAGCCTCCAAGAGACCCAGTACTTC. It encodes CAWGGWDSLQETQYF.

The chain employs TRBV19 and TRBJ1-5; TRBD1 agrees at 12 bases. Germline V CDR1 and CDR2: LNHDA, SQIVND (reference sequence). V was pared by 5 bases and J by 7 bases, with 9 bases of the junction left unmatched. The CDR3 runs to 16 residues. CDR3 residues: CASSPSGTGGIQPQHF. CDR3 bases: TGTGCCAGTAGTCCGTCCGGGACAGGGGGCATCCAGCCCCAGCATTTT. Filled out from reference TRBV19 and TRBJ1-5, the complete variable domain reads DGGITQSPKYLFRKEGQNVTLSCEQNLNHDAMYWYRQDPGQGLRLIYYSQIVNDFQKGDIAEGYSVSREKKESFPLTVTSAQKNPTAFYLCASSPSGTGGIQPQHFGDGTRLSIL.

CDR3 amino acids: CASSLQAYNEQFF. The CDR3 nucleotides are TGTGCCAGCAGTTTGCAGGCCTACAATGAGCAGTTCTTC. The chain employs TRBV27 and TRBJ2-1; D unclear. Trimming pared 3 bases from V and 2 bases from J, leaving 5 bases between. Per germline, CDR1 MNHEY and CDR2 SMNVEV (reference sequence). There are 13 residues in the CDR3.

CDR3 sequence: CASRDSFGQPQHF. The CDR3 DNA sequence: TGTGCCAGCAGGGACAGTTTTGGGCAGCCCCAGCATTTT. This chain joins TRBV27 and TRBJ1-5, with D tentatively TRBD1 (6 bases). Germline V gene lookup returns CDR1 MNHEY and CDR2 SMNVEV (reference sequence). The CDR3 loop spans 13 amino acids. V was cut by 6 bases and J by 7 bases, with 13 bases left in between.

Concerning this clone itself: Additional DNA sequences in this sample encode the identical CDR3. The rearrangement joins TRBV6-6 to TRBJ2-7, with 7 positions matching TRBD1. Unmatched junction bases numbered 2, after V lost 0 bases and J lost 0 bases. Germline V lookup: CDR1 MNHNY, CDR2 SVGAGI (reference sequence). This CDR3 has 15 amino acids. The CDR3 sequence: CASSYSTGISYEQYF. CDR3 coding DNA: TGTGCCAGCAGTTACTCGACAGGGATCTCCTACGAGCAGTACTTC.

The genes are TRBV7-6 and TRBJ1-6, with a weak D call TRBD1 (5 bases). This CDR3 comprises 12 residues. V lost 7 bases to trimming and J lost 10 bases, with 11 bases between them. Germline CDR1 SGHVS, CDR2 FNYEAQ. The CDR3 sequence: CASKHRGSPLHF. The CDR3 nucleotides read TGTGCCAGCAAACACCGGGGGTCACCCCTCCACTTT.

The V and J genes are TRBV28 and TRBJ2-2; no reliable D call. Trimming shortened V by 5 bases and J by 5 bases, and 15 bases separated the two germline ends. Per germline, CDR1 MDHEN and CDR2 SYDVKM. This CDR3 has 15 residues. CDR3 DNA: TGTGCCAGCAGTCGACGGAGTTTAAAGACCGGGGAGCTGTTTTTT. This codes for CASSRRSLKTGELFF.

The rearrangement uses TRBV7-2 and TRBJ2-7; the D gene is possibly TRBD2 (6 bases). Germline values: CDR1 SGHTA, CDR2 FQGNSA. The CDR3 extends over 15 amino acids. V gave up 2 bases and J gave up 5 bases, with 16 bases separating them. CDR3 sequence (DNA): TGTGCCAGCAGCTTATCTGGGGGGTCCTGGAACGAGCAGTACTTC. Encoded protein: CASSLSGGSWNEQYF.

The CDR3 loop reads CASRLRGGYQPQHF. CDR3 sequence (DNA): TGTGCCAGCAGACTAAGGGGGGGGTATCAGCCCCAGCATTTT. The genes are TRBV27 and TRBJ1-5; maybe TRBD1 (6 bases). Germline V gene lookup returns CDR1 MNHEY and CDR2 SMNVEV (reference sequence). The V end lost 6 bases, the J end lost 5 bases, and 14 bases lay between the germline ends. The CDR3 totals 14 residues.

This clone was observed once. This sequence joins TRBV5-6 and TRBJ1-4, with TRBD1 matching 8 bases. Germline V gene sequence: CDR1 SGHDT, CDR2 YYEEEE. The CDR3 length is 14 residues. The ends lost 4 bases at V and 8 bases at J; junction bases unmatched: 7. The CDR3 protein is CASSLGQGREKLFF. The CDR3 DNA reads as TGTGCCAGCAGCCTCGGACAGGGAAGGGAAAAACTGTTTTTT.

The chain uses TRBV9 and TRBJ2-3; maybe TRBD1 (5 bases). V dropped 4 bases and J dropped 5 bases, with 8 bases sitting between them. This CDR3 contains 12 residues. The V gene's germline CDR1 is SGDLS and CDR2 YYNGEE. CDR3 loop: CASSRDRDTQYF. As DNA, the CDR3 is TGTGCCAGCAGCAGAGACAGAGATACGCAGTATTTT.

This clone was picked up a small number of times. This chain uses TRBV28 with TRBJ2-7, with D unresolved. V was cut by 5 bases and J by 3 bases, with 14 bases left in between. Per germline, CDR1 MDHEN and CDR2 SYDVKM. The CDR3 is made up of 14 amino acids. CDR3 protein: CASSPRLEIYEQYF. As DNA, the CDR3 is TGTGCCAGCAGTCCGAGGCTCGAAATCTACGAGCAGTACTTC.

The chain recombines TRBV4-2 with TRBJ1-6; a weak D match, TRBD1 (5 bases). CDR1 and CDR2 from the germline V gene are LGHNA and YNFKEQ. V shed 0 bases and J shed 1 base, with 7 bases lying between them. The CDR3 consists of 16 residues. The CDR3 reads CASSQDRESYNSPLHF. CDR3 DNA: TGTGCCAGCAGCCAAGACAGGGAATCCTATAATTCACCCCTCCACTTT.